Listed here are 20 T cell receptor beta chains from one sample, sequenced in a study of blood T cell repertoires in COVID-19. Clones were read by immunoSEQ multiplex PCR, and TCRdb kept only the in-frame ones, dropping some. The data contain about 260,000 clones, just under 85% of them singletons. Sequencing was carried out using peripheral blood. These receptors were taken from a woman aged 80 or over with acute or convalescent COVID-19.

The rearrangement uses TRBV4-2 and TRBJ2-7, with TRBD1 identical over 11 bases. The V gene end was trimmed by 4 bases and the J gene end by 0 bases; junction bases not matched to a gene: 2. This CDR3 contains 15 residues. Looked up from germline, CDR1 is LGHNA and CDR2 is YNFKEQ. The CDR3 DNA reads TGTGCCAGCAGCCTAGGGACAGGGGGCTCCTACGAGCAGTACTTC. Amino acid sequence: CASSLGTGGSYEQYF.

This clone was seen many times. V gene TRBV19 combines with J gene TRBJ1-4, with TRBD1 identical over 7 bases. This CDR3 comprises 19 residues. V shed 0 bases and J 6 bases; nucleotides not matched to a gene: 16. CDR1 is LNHDA, CDR2 SQIVND, per germline (reference sequence). DNA of the CDR3: TGTGCCAGTAGTATAGAAAGAGGGACAGCCCCAACCGACGATGAAAAACTGTTTTTT. It specifies CASSIERGTAPTDDEKLFF.

This clone was found a few times. The V call is TRBV13, the J call TRBJ2-1; possible D gene TRBD2, 7 bases. Trimming shortened V by 4 bases and J by 5 bases, and 21 bases separated the two germline ends. Germline-derived CDR1 and CDR2 are PRHDT and FYEKMQ (reference sequence). The CDR3 is 17 amino acids. As DNA, the CDR3 is TGTGCCAGCAGCTATAGGGAGGGGGAAGGGAGCGACAATGAGCAGTTCTTC. This translates into CASSYREGEGSDNEQFF.

The chain's CDR3 is CASSRRHASSGANVLTF. CDR3 in DNA: TGTGCCAGCAGCCGCCGACATGCCAGCTCTGGGGCCAACGTCCTGACTTTC. The rearrangement uses TRBV3-1 (or the pseudogene TRBV3-2) and TRBJ2-6; D is uncertain. The V end was cut by 4 bases, the J end by 0 bases, with 13 bases between. The germline V gene has CDR1 LGHDT and CDR2 YNNKEL (reference sequence). The CDR3 sequence is 17 residues long.

The J gene is TRBJ2-1, the V gene TRBV7-2; 8 bases are shared with TRBD2. V shed 1 base, J shed 6 bases, and the junction held 5 bases outside the gene matches. This CDR3 contains 15 residues. The germline V gene encodes CDR1 SGHTA and CDR2 FQGNSA. The CDR3 DNA reads as TGTGCCAGCAGCTTAGAACTAGCGGTTCCCAATGAGCAGTTCTTC. Residues: CASSLELAVPNEQFF.

As regards this clone: The sample contains more than one DNA sequence encoding this CDR3. The chain carries TRBV7-9 and TRBJ1-2, with 9 bases aligning to TRBD1. The junction had 4 bases not matched to a gene; V was cut back by 6 bases and J by 5 bases. This CDR3 spans 13 amino acids. The germline CDR1 and CDR2 sequences are SEHNR and FQNEAQ (reference sequence). The CDR3: CASSLGQGYGYTF. DNA for the CDR3: TGTGCCAGCAGTTTGGGACAGGGTTATGGCTACACCTTC.

V gene TRBV19 combines with J gene TRBJ2-7; 10 bases map to TRBD1. The ends lost 9 bases at V and 4 bases at J; junction bases unmatched: 3. This CDR3 contains 12 residues. Per the germline V gene, CDR1 is LNHDA and CDR2 is SQIVND (reference sequence). In nucleotides, the CDR3 is TGTGCCAGCGGGGACAGGGGTTACGAGCAGTACTTC. It specifies CASGDRGYEQYF.

This clone occurred once. The rearrangement links TRBV6-5 to TRBJ2-7, with D possibly being TRBD1 (5 bases). The CDR3 has 13 amino acids. Per germline, CDR1 MNHEY and CDR2 SVGAGI. The ends were cut back, 9 bases at V and 5 bases at J, with 17 bases in the middle. The CDR3 coding sequence is TGTGCCAGTAAGGGGCCCTCTCCTGACGAGCAGTACTTC. This encodes CASKGPSPDEQYF.

The chain employs TRBV6-5 and TRBJ2-7; weak D call: TRBD2 (5 bases). Germline CDR1 reads MNHEY; CDR2 reads SVGAGI. V lost 2 bases and J 4 bases, leaving 9 bases between the germline ends. The CDR3 totals 13 residues. As DNA, the CDR3 is TGTGCCAGCAGTTACGGACTGGAATACGAGCAGTACTTC. Amino acids: CASSYGLEYEQYF.

The chain is built from TRBV6-5 and TRBJ1-2; unclear D gene. The CDR3 consists of 16 residues. Trimming cost V 4 bases and J 3 bases, with 18 bases left between them. Per the germline V gene, CDR1 is MNHEY and CDR2 is SVGAGI. CDR3 protein: CASSSGRGGHDYGYTF. As DNA, the CDR3 is TGTGCCAGCAGTTCCGGTCGGGGAGGGCACGACTATGGCTACACCTTC.

This rearrangement joins TRBV23-1 to TRBJ2-3; TRBD2 matches 7 bases. TRBV23-1 is an open reading frame, and its role is uncertain. V shed 2 bases and J 6 bases; nucleotides not matched to a gene: 5. The length of the CDR3 is 14 residues. DNA of the CDR3: TGCGCCAGCAGTCAACGGCGGGAGTGGGATACGCAGTATTTT. Its protein product is CASSQRREWDTQYF.

The chain joins TRBV6-5 to TRBJ1-5, with 8 nucleotides matching TRBD1. The CDR3 runs to 14 residues. CDR1 is MNHEY and CDR2 is SVGAGI in the germline V gene. With V trimmed by 5 bases and J by 5 bases, 5 bases remained unmatched. Here the CDR3 DNA reads TGTGCCAGCAGTCGGACAGGGCCAGATCAGCCCCAGCATTTT. Translated, it gives CASSRTGPDQPQHF.

The chain links TRBV5-1 to TRBJ1-2, with TRBD1 identical over 9 bases. The CDR3 has 16 amino acids. With 0 bases clipped from V and 6 bases from J, the junction kept 9 bases outside the gene matches. CDR1 is SGHRS and CDR2 is YFSETQ in the germline V gene. In DNA, the CDR3 is TGCGCCAGCAGCTTGGCAACAGGGGGCGCATTTAATGGCTACACCTTC. Amino acids: CASSLATGGAFNGYTF. Supplemented by reference TRBV5-1 and TRBJ1-2, the full variable domain reads KAGVTQTPRYLIKTRGQQVTLSCSPISGHRSVSWYQQTPGQGLQFLFEYFSETQRNKGNFPGRFSGRQFSNSRSEMNVSTLELGDSALYLCASSLATGGAFNGYTFGSGTRLTVV.

This chain uses TRBV5-6 with TRBJ2-1; weak D call: TRBD2 (5 bases). Germline CDR1 and CDR2: SGHDT and YYEEEE. Trimming cost V 2 bases and J 8 bases, with 17 bases left between them. The CDR3 totals 15 residues. For the CDR3, the DNA is TGTGCCAGCAGCTTAGTAGGGTTTGCGGGCGATGAGCAGTTCTTC. Translation gives CASSLVGFAGDEQFF.

The genes are TRBV12-3 or TRBV12-4 and TRBJ1-2; 9 nucleotides match TRBD1. J was trimmed by 7 bases and V by 5 bases; bases with no gene match: 5. CDR3 length equals 13 residues. The CDR3 coding sequence is TGTGCCAGCAGTGCGGGACAGGGCTTTGGCTACACCTTC. Residues: CASSAGQGFGYTF.

This chain joins TRBV5-1 and TRBJ2-7, with TRBD2 identical over 9 bases. The CDR3 length is 15 residues. The germline V gene encodes CDR1 SGHRS and CDR2 YFSETQ. After removal of 3 bases from V and 0 bases from J, the junction contained 4 bases not matched to a gene. For the CDR3, the DNA is TGCGCCAGCAGCTATCTAGCGGGGAGCTCCTACGAGCAGTACTTC. It is translated as CASSYLAGSSYEQYF.

This clone was seen just once. Here the CDR3 reads CASSWGTASANYGYTF. In nucleotides, the CDR3 is TGCGCCAGCAGCTGGGGGACAGCCTCCGCTAACTATGGCTACACCTTC. The V call is TRBV5-1, the J call TRBJ1-2; TRBD1 aligns across 7 bases. The CDR3 is 16 amino acids. After removal of 3 bases from V and 0 bases from J, the junction contained 8 bases not matched to a gene. Germline lookup yields CDR1 SGHRS and CDR2 YFSETQ.

This clone occurred a few times. The V gene is TRBV7-2, the J gene TRBJ2-1; TRBD1 matches 10 bases. Germline V gene data show CDR1 as SGHTA and CDR2 as FQGNSA. The CDR3 is 16 amino acids. With 3 bases clipped from V and 4 bases from J, the junction kept 6 bases outside the gene matches. CDR3 sequence (DNA): TGTGCCAGCAGCTTTCAGGGACAGGGGCGGTACAATGAGCAGTTCTTC. Protein sequence: CASSFQGQGRYNEQFF.

The V call is TRBV19, the J call TRBJ2-5; TRBD1 agrees at 7 bases. CDR1 LNHDA and CDR2 SQIVND come from the germline V gene (reference sequence). The CDR3 totals 13 residues. With 4 bases clipped from V and 5 bases from J, the junction kept 4 bases outside the gene matches. The CDR3 protein is CASSNTGAETQYF. The CDR3 DNA follows: TGTGCCAGTAGTAATACAGGGGCGGAGACCCAGTACTTC.

The V call is TRBV6-2 or TRBV6-3, the J call TRBJ2-5, with D unclear. The germline CDR1 and CDR2 sequences are MNHEY and SVGEGT. The CDR3 has 13 residues. Between the trimmed V and J ends, which lost 6 bases and 0 bases, there was a span of 8 bases. CDR3 sequence (DNA): TGTGCCAGCAGCCGCGGATACCAAGAGACCCAGTACTTC. Encoded protein: CASSRGYQETQYF.